These 24 T cell receptor beta chains share one sample of origin, sequenced in a study of cytomegalovirus exposure and HLA in healthy donors. The study ran its PCR with 60 Vbeta and 13 Jbeta primers. The method was immunoSEQ multiplex PCR; TCRdb's version includes in-frame clones alone and lacks a portion of them. The repertoire has 80,000 or so clones, approximately 70% of them found once; the top ten carry roughly 5%. Sequences were obtained from PBMCs. Every receptor here comes from a man aged 55 to 70 in good health and CMV-seropositive.

The chain joins TRBV6-5 to TRBJ2-1, with 7 nucleotides matching TRBD2. The CDR3 is 15 residues long. Trimming took 3 bases from V and 4 from J; bases not matched to a gene: 6. Per the germline V gene, CDR1 is MNHEY and CDR2 is SVGAGI. CDR3 in amino acids: CASSYRAGAYNEQFF. DNA of the CDR3: TGTGCCAGCAGTTATAGGGCGGGAGCTTACAATGAGCAGTTCTTC.

The table lists this clone with a few counts. This rearrangement joins TRBV11-2 to TRBJ2-3; possible D gene TRBD1, 5 bases. This CDR3 has 13 amino acids. Trimming stripped 3 bases from V and 4 bases from J, with 8 bases between. Germline loops: CDR1 SGHAT, CDR2 FQNNGV. CDR3 nucleotides: TGTGCCAGCAGCTTTGGGGCCCCAGATACGCAGTATTTT. Its protein is CASSFGAPDTQYF.

This chain uses TRBV5-5 with TRBJ1-5; TRBD1 might be the D (6 bases). Germline-derived CDR1 and CDR2 are SGHKS and YYEKEE (reference sequence). This CDR3 has 14 residues. V lost 4 bases, J lost 1 base, and 9 bases lay in between. CDR3 region: CASSPGQSNQPQHF. The CDR3 DNA follows: TGTGCCAGCAGCCCCGGACAGAGCAATCAGCCCCAGCATTTT.

The chain recombines TRBV5-4 with TRBJ1-2, with unresolved D. CDR1 is SGHNT, CDR2 YYREEE, per germline (reference sequence). V lost 2 bases and J lost 3, with 8 bases in between. The CDR3 sequence is 13 residues long. The CDR3 protein is CASSFSRDYGYTF. CDR3 nucleotides: TGTGCCAGCAGCTTTAGTCGGGACTATGGCTACACCTTC.

DNA for the CDR3: TGTGCCAGCTCACCACGAGATAACACTGAAGCTTTCTTT. Residues: CASSPRDNTEAFF. The V gene is TRBV18, the J gene TRBJ1-1, with D hard to call. Germline V gene sequence: CDR1 KGHSH, CDR2 LQKENI. This CDR3 is 13 amino acids long. Trimming left V 1 base short and J 2 bases short, with 5 bases between.

The chain recombines TRBV6-5 with TRBJ2-3; 8 positions agree with TRBD2. With V trimmed by 4 bases and J by 2 bases, 8 bases remained unmatched. Germline V CDR1 and CDR2: MNHEY, SVGAGI. The CDR3 is 16 amino acids. CDR3 sequence reads: CASSLSGRAATDTQYF. CDR3 nucleotides: TGTGCCAGCAGTTTAAGCGGGAGAGCGGCCACAGATACGCAGTATTTT.

The rearrangement uses TRBV2 and TRBJ2-1, with TRBD1 matching 7 bases. V lost 7 bases to trimming and J lost 0 bases; unmatched junction nucleotides: 9. CDR1 and CDR2 from the germline V gene are SNHLY and FYNNEI. This CDR3 region has 16 residues. The CDR3 DNA is TGTGCCAGCACCCGGGACAGCCAGAGCTCCTACAATGAGCAGTTCTTC. This gives the protein CASTRDSQSSYNEQFF.

A single count supports this clone. V is TRBV25-1 and J is TRBJ2-7; D gene uncertain. CDR3 length: 13 residues. CDR1 and CDR2 (germline): MGHDK, SYGVNS. The ends were cut back, 2 bases at V and 7 bases at J, with 12 bases in the middle. CDR3 loop: CASSEPNPEEQYF. In nucleotides, the CDR3 is TGTGCCAGCAGTGAACCCAACCCCGAGGAGCAGTACTTC.

V usage is TRBV5-1 and J usage is TRBJ1-1; the D gene is possibly TRBD1 (5 bases). The germline CDR1 and CDR2 sequences are SGHRS and YFSETQ. The CDR3 runs 15 residues. V lost 1 base and J 1 base, leaving 11 bases between the germline ends. The CDR3 loop reads CASSLQGNPNTEAFF. DNA for the CDR3: TGCGCCAGCAGCTTGCAGGGTAACCCGAACACTGAAGCTTTCTTT.

This clone was seen a few times. This chain connects TRBV2 to TRBJ2-7, with 13 bases lining up with TRBD2. Germline CDR1 reads SNHLY; CDR2 reads FYNNEI. V shed 4 bases and J 0 bases; nucleotides not matched to a gene: 6. The CDR3 contains 17 residues. The CDR3 loop reads CASSGETSGRSSYEQYF. The CDR3 DNA sequence: TGTGCCAGCAGTGGGGAGACTAGCGGGAGGAGCTCCTACGAGCAGTACTTC.

Comments on this clone: The same CDR3 can be traced to other DNA sequences in this sample. The chain couples TRBV6-5 to TRBJ1-2, with D possibly being TRBD1 (5 bases). Trimming left V 0 bases short and J 3 bases short, with 14 bases between. CDR1 and CDR2 from the germline V gene are MNHEY and SVGAGI. The CDR3 runs to 16 residues. The CDR3 nucleotides are TGTGCCAGCAGTTACTCGGGGACGCCGGGGGACTATGGCTACACCTTC. The encoded protein is CASSYSGTPGDYGYTF.

CDR3 loop: CASTRDIGDYGYTF. In nucleotides, the CDR3 is TGTGCCAGCACCAGGGACATTGGGGACTATGGCTACACCTTC. This chain uses TRBV6-5 with TRBJ1-2; weak D call: TRBD1 (6 bases). The CDR3 spans 14 residues. Germline lookup yields CDR1 MNHEY and CDR2 SVGAGI. V lost 7 bases to trimming and J lost 3 bases, with 15 bases between them.

The CDR3 spells CASSQEGLHGYEQYF. CDR3 DNA sequence: TGTGCCAGCAGCCAAGAAGGACTGCATGGCTACGAGCAGTACTTC. This sequence joins TRBV14 and TRBJ2-7; D may be TRBD2 (5 bases). This CDR3 is built from 15 residues. The ends were cut back, 0 bases at V and 3 bases at J, with 12 bases in the middle. Germline V gene sequence: CDR1 SGHDN, CDR2 FVKESK. Full variable domain (outside the CDR3, taken from reference TRBV14 and TRBJ2-7): EAGVTQFPSHSVIEKGQTVTLRCDPISGHDNLYWYRRVMGKEIKFLLHFVKESKQDESGMPNNRFLAERTGGTYSTLKVQPAELEDSGVYFCASSQEGLHGYEQYFGPGTRLTVT.

The chain couples TRBV7-2 to TRBJ2-7; D might be TRBD1 (5 bases). The CDR3 covers 15 residues. Germline V gene data show CDR1 as SGHTA and CDR2 as FQGNSA. Trimming took 5 bases from V and 1 from J, leaving 15 bases between them. The CDR3 coding sequence is TGTGCCAGCAGCCCCCAAGCAGGGCTATCCTACGAGCAGTACTTC. It is translated as CASSPQAGLSYEQYF. The whole variable domain, remainder taken from reference TRBV7-2 and TRBJ2-7, is GAGVSQSPSNKVTEKGKDVELRCDPISGHTALYWYRQSLGQGLEFLIYFQGNSAPDKSGLPSDRFSAERTGGSVSTLTIQRTQQEDSAVYLCASSPQAGLSYEQYFGPGTRLTVT.

This rearrangement joins TRBV9 to TRBJ2-3; 8 bases are shared with TRBD2. V dropped 1 base and J dropped 2; count of bases not matched to a gene: 6. The CDR3 spans 16 residues. The germline gives CDR1 SGDLS, CDR2 YYNGEE. The CDR3 DNA reads TGTGCCAGCAGCGTAAGCGGGGGAAGTTTCACAGATACGCAGTATTTT. This encodes CASSVSGGSFTDTQYF.

The CDR3 DNA reads TGTGCCAGCAGCTATGGACAGGGTCCCTCCTACGAGCAGTACTTC. It translates to CASSYGQGPSYEQYF. The V and J genes are TRBV7-8 and TRBJ2-5; 8 nucleotides agree with TRBD1. The J call is doubtful: the DNA matches TRBJ2-7 better. This CDR3 is 15 amino acids long. Germline lookup yields CDR1 SGHVS and CDR2 FQNEAQ.

The rearrangement joins TRBV6-6 to TRBJ2-1, with 9 bases lining up with TRBD1. The CDR3 consists of 15 residues. The germline gives CDR1 MNHNY, CDR2 SVGAGI (reference sequence). V shed 4 bases and J 5 bases; nucleotides not matched to a gene: 6. This CDR3 is CASSSPGTGNNEQFF. The CDR3 DNA reads as TGTGCCAGCAGTTCTCCCGGGACAGGGAACAATGAGCAGTTCTTC.

The chain uses TRBV19 and TRBJ2-3; D uncertain. The germline V gene has CDR1 LNHDA and CDR2 SQIVND (reference sequence). This CDR3 region has 16 residues. V was pared by 6 bases and J by 1 base, with 17 bases between. CDR3 bases: TGTGCCAGTAGGACGATCCTCGGCGGAGGCACAGATACGCAGTATTTT. Translation: CASRTILGGGTDTQYF.

This rearrangement joins TRBV5-1 to TRBJ2-3, with 10 bases lining up with TRBD1. This CDR3 spans 15 amino acids. The V gene's germline CDR1 is SGHRS and CDR2 YFSETQ. V gave up 6 bases and J gave up 4 bases; unmatched junction bases: 8. The CDR3: CASKSGTGAPDTQYF. As DNA, the CDR3 is TGCGCCAGCAAGTCCGGGACAGGGGCCCCAGATACGCAGTATTTT.

The CDR3 sequence is CASSLARAGGRVALQETQYF. CDR3 bases: TGTGCCAGCAGTTTAGCTCGGGCGGGAGGTCGTGTAGCTTTGCAAGAGACCCAGTACTTC. The chain is built from TRBV28 and TRBJ2-5; 8 bases fit TRBD2. V was pared by 2 bases and J by 2 bases, with 19 bases of the junction left unmatched. CDR1 is MDHEN, CDR2 SYDVKM, per germline. The CDR3 is 20 residues long.

This clone has more than one count but fewer than ten. The genes are TRBV4-1 and TRBJ2-1; a weak D match, TRBD2 (5 bases). CDR3 length: 14 residues. CDR1 is MGHRA, CDR2 YSYEKL, per germline. Trimming left V 2 bases short and J 1 base short, with 6 bases between. The CDR3 DNA is TGCGCCAGCAGCCAACCGGGGTCCTACAATGAGCAGTTCTTC. This encodes CASSQPGSYNEQFF.

The chain uses TRBV6-1 and TRBJ1-2; TRBD1 might be the D (5 bases). Deletions cut 2 bases from V and 8 bases from J, with 12 bases between. This CDR3 comprises 13 residues. The germline V gene encodes CDR1 MNHNS and CDR2 SASEGT. Here the CDR3 DNA reads TGTGCCAGCAGTGAAACCGGGGGAGGGGGCTACACCTTC. Protein: CASSETGGGGYTF.

This clone was seen a handful of times. This chain connects TRBV5-1 to TRBJ2-2, with TRBD2 as a possible D gene (6 bases). The CDR3 extends over 13 amino acids. V was trimmed by 5 bases and J by 3 bases, leaving 8 bases between them. Germline V gene sequence: CDR1 SGHRS, CDR2 YFSETQ. The CDR3 bases are TGCGCCAGCAGTGGAGGGGACACCGGGGAGCTGTTTTTT. It translates to CASSGGDTGELFF.

The CDR3 is CASSPWGQPEAFF. CDR3 nucleotides: TGTGCCAGCTCACCATGGGGACAGCCGGAAGCTTTCTTT. The chain uses TRBV18 and TRBJ1-1; TRBD1 aligns across 7 bases. Germline CDR1 reads KGHSH; CDR2 reads LQKENI. The CDR3 spans 13 residues. The J segment lost 8 bases and the V segment lost 2 bases, leaving 5 bases of the junction unmatched.